This TCR beta chain was sequenced during a study of blood T cell repertoires in COVID-19. Study-wide context: There were acute and convalescent COVID-19 samples, and they came from the United States, Italy and Spain. PBMCs, B-cell-depleted T cells, or T cells provided the cDNA or gDNA that made up the material.

The V gene's germline CDR1 is SGDLS and CDR2 YYNGEE. V lost 4 bases, J lost 6 bases, and 13 bases lay in between. This CDR3 contains 14 residues. Study processing details: Using reference gene primer amplification, nucleated cell counts were estimated. Data came from immunoSEQ multiplex PCR; TCRdb stores just in-frame clones and leaves some out. V, J and clone size derive from that table, while D and trimming were established from the DNA sequence. The data hold about 100,000 clones, with around 87% observed a single time. This sequence joins TRBV9 and TRBJ2-2; D possibly corresponds to TRBD2 (6 bases). The TCR sequence derives from a human donor in a cohort sampled during active COVID-19. Sequencing input: peripheral blood. The CDR3 DNA follows: TGTGCCAGCAGCCACGGGGGTAACGCCGGGGAGCTGTTTTTT. Translating gives CASSHGGNAGELFF.